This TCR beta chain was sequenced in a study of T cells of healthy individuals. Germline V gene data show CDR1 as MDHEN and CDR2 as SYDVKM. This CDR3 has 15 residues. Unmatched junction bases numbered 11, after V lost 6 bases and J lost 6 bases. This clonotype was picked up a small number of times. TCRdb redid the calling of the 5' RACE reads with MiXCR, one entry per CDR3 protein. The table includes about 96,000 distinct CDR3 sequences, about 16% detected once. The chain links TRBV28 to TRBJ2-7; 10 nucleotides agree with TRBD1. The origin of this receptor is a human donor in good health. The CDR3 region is CASRPPGTGVFEQYF. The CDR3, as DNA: TGTGCCAGCAGACCTCCCGGGACAGGGGTTTTCGAGCAGTACTTC.